The clone carrying this T cell receptor (beta chain) has more than one count but fewer than ten. The authors prepared the TCRbeta library with unique molecular identifiers. TCRdb itself ran the PCR reads through MiXCR, one entry per CDR3 protein. The table shows around 410,000 distinct CDR3 sequences, with roughly 11% occurring only once. Germline V gene lookup returns CDR1 DFQATT and CDR2 SNEGSKA (reference sequence). With V trimmed by 4 bases and J by 6 bases, 7 bases remained unmatched. The CDR3 runs 13 residues. The data derive from a study of T-cell reconstitution after alpha-beta-depleted transplantation in children.

The specimen comprised PBMCs from the stem cell graft donor, sampled from the stem cell graft. This receptor was identified in a human donor who donated a stem cell graft to a child with acute myeloid leukemia. The V and J genes are TRBV20-1 and TRBJ1-1; 8 nucleotides agree with TRBD1. The CDR3: CSATDRDSPEAFF. The CDR3 bases are TGCAGTGCTACGGACAGGGATTCCCCTGAAGCTTTCTTT.